The clone carrying this T cell receptor (beta chain) was counted many times. Its antigen is still unknown. The read terminates 3 residues ahead of where the CDR3 ends, so the germline J gene completes it. The assay was immunoSEQ multiplex PCR, and TCRdb's table has in-frame clones only and misses some. The profile covers approximately 44,000 clones, none occurring a single time. These data come from a study of T cell clonality in common variable immunodeficiency. Study conclusions and caveats: Shared TCRbeta clones were fewer between CVID subjects than controls. CVID subjects had higher TCRbeta clonality than healthy controls, most marked in about a third.

Patients and controls were mostly of Caucasian heritage. Each donor provided about 5 to 9 ml of heparinized whole blood. This CDR3 region has 14 residues. Per the germline V gene, CDR1 is DFQATT and CDR2 is SNEGSKA (reference sequence). Deletions cut 3 bases from V and 0 bases from J, with 9 bases between. The sequence came from a person between 18 and 75 years old in good health. Sequencing was performed on peripheral blood mononuclear cells. The chain couples TRBV20-1 to TRBJ1-5; D is ambiguous. The CDR3 region is CSARLSGSNQPQHF. CDR3 bases read: TGCAGTGCTAGGTTGTCGGGTAGCAATCAGCCC.